The 18 T cell receptor beta chains presented below share a single source sample, sequenced in a study of T cells after yellow fever vaccination. MiXCR, run by TCRdb on the 5' RACE reads, gives a single entry per CDR3 protein. Counted here are hundreds of thousands of distinct CDR3 sequences, under 15% occurring once; the ten biggest clones make up 2.5% to 4%. Sequenced here: CD4+ T cells sorted from PBMCs, sampled 15 days after the yellow fever booster vaccination. These receptors came from a young man who received the YFV17D yellow fever vaccine.

The chain employs TRBV6-2 or TRBV6-3 and TRBJ1-5, with D uncertain. The CDR3 extends over 17 amino acids. Trimming stripped 6 bases from V and 0 bases from J, with 18 bases between. CDR1 is MNHEY, CDR2 SVGEGT, per germline. The CDR3 loop is CASSTWWAVNSNQPQHF. The CDR3 nucleotides read TGTGCCAGCAGCACCTGGTGGGCTGTCAATAGCAATCAGCCCCAGCATTTT.

The CDR3 loop is CASRPTDLGTQYF. The CDR3 coding sequence is TGTGCCAGCCGCCCTACCGACTTAGGGACCCAGTACTTC. This chain connects TRBV12-3 or TRBV12-4 to TRBJ2-5; D call uncertain. The CDR3 has 13 residues. Trimming left V 8 bases short and J 7 bases short, with 17 bases between.

CDR3 nucleotide sequence: TGCAGTGTTAGTCAGGTGAATGAAAAACTGTTTTTT. Protein: CSVSQVNEKLFF. V usage is TRBV20-1 and J usage is TRBJ1-4; D gene unclear. Looked up from germline, CDR1 is DFQATT and CDR2 is SNEGSKA (reference sequence). The CDR3 extends over 12 amino acids. The V end lost 7 bases, the J end lost 5 bases, and 11 bases lay between the germline ends.

The chain joins TRBV5-5 to TRBJ2-5; 8 positions agree with TRBD2. V gave up 4 bases and J gave up 5 bases; unmatched junction bases: 13. The germline V gene has CDR1 SGHKS and CDR2 YYEKEE (reference sequence). There are 16 residues in the CDR3. The CDR3 DNA follows: TGTGCCAGCAGCACCCGGGGGGGGGCGCTTTTGGAGACCCAGTACTTC. It is translated as CASSTRGGALLETQYF.

The chain joins TRBV5-1 to TRBJ1-5; D is ambiguous. The CDR3 is made up of 14 amino acids. The V and J ends lost 0 bases and 3 bases respectively, with 7 bases between them. Germline CDR1 reads SGHRS; CDR2 reads YFSETQ. Written as DNA, the CDR3 is TGCGCCAGCAGCTTGGCACAGATCAATCAGCCCCAGCATTTT. Its translation is CASSLAQINQPQHF.

The chain recombines TRBV5-1 with TRBJ1-2; tentative D call: TRBD1 (6 bases). Between the trimmed V and J ends, which lost 4 bases and 3 bases, there was a span of 10 bases. The CDR3 totals 13 residues. In germline, CDR1 is SGHRS, CDR2 YFSETQ. The CDR3 nucleotides read TGCGCCAGCAGCGCTCAGGGGCACTATGGCTACACCTTC. Its protein is CASSAQGHYGYTF.

This clonotype was counted a few times. The gene calls are TRBV7-2 and TRBJ2-7, with a weak D call TRBD2 (6 bases). V lost 4 bases and J 0 bases, leaving 13 bases between the germline ends. CDR1 is SGHTA, CDR2 FQGNSA, per germline. This CDR3 is built from 15 residues. The DNA for the CDR3 is TGTGCCAGCAGCTCGGGACTCCCGAGCTCCTACGAGCAGTACTTC. Translated: CASSSGLPSSYEQYF.

V is TRBV18 and J is TRBJ1-4, with TRBD1 identical over 7 bases. The CDR3 runs to 13 residues. Germline assignment: CDR1 KGHSH and CDR2 LQKENI. The V gene end was trimmed by 8 bases and the J gene end by 8 bases; junction bases not matched to a gene: 8. The CDR3 region has the DNA TGTGCCAGCACGCTCGGGACAGCAGAAAAACTGTTTTTT. This gives the protein CASTLGTAEKLFF.

The chain joins TRBV7-3 to TRBJ2-1; perhaps TRBD2 as D (5 bases). This CDR3 is 15 amino acids long. V was clipped by 5 bases and J by 8 bases, with 19 bases between them. Germline V gene data show CDR1 as SGHTA and CDR2 as FQGTGA. Here the CDR3 DNA reads TGTGCCAGCAGCCTATACGGGGAATATATCGATGAGCAGTTCTTC. Its protein is CASSLYGEYIDEQFF.

This chain links TRBV28 with TRBJ2-7, with D possibly matching TRBD1 (5 bases). CDR1 is MDHEN, CDR2 SYDVKM, per germline. This CDR3 is built from 13 residues. V lost 4 bases to trimming and J lost 2 bases, with 9 bases between them. The CDR3 here is CASSSQEPYEQYF. Written as DNA, the CDR3 is TGTGCCAGCAGTTCACAGGAACCCTACGAGCAGTACTTC.

This clonotype occurred a few times. V and J are TRBV7-2 and TRBJ1-1; D ambiguous. Germline values: CDR1 SGHTA, CDR2 FQGNSA. The length of the CDR3 is 13 residues. Trimming cost V 2 bases and J 4 bases, with 8 bases left between them. The CDR3 DNA sequence: TGTGCCAGCAGCTTATTCGGTAGCACTGAAGCTTTCTTT. This codes for CASSLFGSTEAFF. The full variable domain, completed using reference TRBV7-2 and TRBJ1-1, is GAGVSQSPSNKVTEKGKDVELRCDPISGHTALYWYRQSLGQGLEFLIYFQGNSAPDKSGLPSDRFSAERTGGSVSTLTIQRTQQEDSAVYLCASSLFGSTEAFFGQGTRLTVV.

The chain is built from TRBV5-1 and TRBJ1-3; no firm D call. Germline V lookup: CDR1 SGHRS, CDR2 YFSETQ. The CDR3 has 16 residues. V gave up 0 bases and J gave up 4 bases, with 14 bases separating them. The CDR3 sequence is CASSLGGTTGGNTIYF. For the CDR3, the DNA is TGCGCCAGCAGCTTGGGAGGAACGACGGGAGGAAACACCATATATTTT.

This clonotype was found a few times. V gene TRBV20-1 combines with J gene TRBJ1-1; no clear D gene. V lost 6 bases, J lost 0 bases, and 11 bases lay in between. Germline V lookup: CDR1 DFQATT, CDR2 SNEGSKA (reference sequence). CDR3 length: 13 residues. The CDR3 coding sequence is TGCAGTGCCCCGGATCTACTGAACACTGAAGCTTTCTTT. It translates to CSAPDLLNTEAFF.

The chain uses TRBV2 and TRBJ2-3; 10 bases are a match to TRBD1. Losses at the gene ends were 3 bases for V and 0 bases for J; bases not matched to a gene: 6. This CDR3 region has 17 residues. Germline V gene data show CDR1 as SNHLY and CDR2 as FYNNEI. The CDR3 bases are TGTGCCAGCAGTGATGGGACAGGGGTAAATAGCACAGATACGCAGTATTTT. Residues: CASSDGTGVNSTDTQYF.

This clonotype has only a few counts. This chain links TRBV11-2 with TRBJ2-7; D unresolved. This CDR3 comprises 14 residues. Germline V CDR1 and CDR2: SGHAT, FQNNGV. V lost 0 bases and J lost 7, with 13 bases in between. The CDR3: CASSLDQTRFEQYV. The CDR3 nucleotides are TGTGCCAGCAGCTTAGACCAAACTCGTTTTGAGCAGTACGTC.

The table lists this clonotype with a few counts. The chain is built from TRBV6-1 and TRBJ2-3; tentative D call: TRBD1 (6 bases). CDR1 MNHNS and CDR2 SASEGT come from the germline V gene. This CDR3 comprises 14 residues. With 5 bases removed from V and 4 bases from J, the gap between germline ends came to 13 bases. For the CDR3, the DNA is TGTGCCAGCAGTTTCACAGGGATCTCAGATACGCAGTATTTT. This encodes CASSFTGISDTQYF.

This clonotype was seen only a few times. J is TRBJ2-4 and V is TRBV7-9, with 7 bases identical to TRBD1. V was pared by 5 bases and J by 8 bases, with 9 bases of the junction left unmatched. CDR3 length equals 14 residues. Germline V lookup: CDR1 SEHNR, CDR2 FQNEAQ (reference sequence). The CDR3 region has the DNA TGTGCCAGCAGCCCAAGGGACAGTTATGACATTCAGTACTTC. Residues: CASSPRDSYDIQYF. Using reference TRBV7-9 and TRBJ2-4 for the parts outside the CDR3, the full variable domain is DTGVSQNPRHKITKRGQNVTFRCDPISEHNRLYWYRQTLGQGPEFLTYFQNEAQLEKSRLLSDRFSAERPKGSFSTLEIQRTEQGDSAMYLCASSPRDSYDIQYFGAGTRLSVL.

This clonotype has ten or more counts. This chain uses TRBV5-1 with TRBJ1-5; 7 bases agree with TRBD1. J was trimmed by 1 base and V by 1 base; bases with no gene match: 2. The CDR3 is made up of 15 amino acids. CDR1 is SGHRS and CDR2 is YFSETQ in the germline V gene. CDR3 region: CASSLMTGSNQPQHF. CDR3 nucleotide sequence: TGCGCCAGCAGCTTGATGACAGGGAGCAATCAGCCCCAGCATTTT. The full variable domain, its missing parts supplied by reference TRBV5-1 and TRBJ1-5, is KAGVTQTPRYLIKTRGQQVTLSCSPISGHRSVSWYQQTPGQGLQFLFEYFSETQRNKGNFPGRFSGRQFSNSRSEMNVSTLELGDSALYLCASSLMTGSNQPQHFGDGTRLSIL.